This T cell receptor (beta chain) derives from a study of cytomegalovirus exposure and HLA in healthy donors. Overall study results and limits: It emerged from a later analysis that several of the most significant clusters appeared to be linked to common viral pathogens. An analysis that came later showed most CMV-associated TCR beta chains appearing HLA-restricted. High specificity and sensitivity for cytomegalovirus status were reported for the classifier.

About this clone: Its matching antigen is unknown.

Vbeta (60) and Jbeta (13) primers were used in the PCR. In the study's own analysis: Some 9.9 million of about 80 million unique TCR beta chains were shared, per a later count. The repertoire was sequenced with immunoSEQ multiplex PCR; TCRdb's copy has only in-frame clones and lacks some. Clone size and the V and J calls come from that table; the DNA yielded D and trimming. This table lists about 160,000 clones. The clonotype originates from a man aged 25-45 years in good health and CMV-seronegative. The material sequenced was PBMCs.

CDR3 DNA sequence: TGTGCCAGCATTCCTACCGGGGAATCTTCCTACAATGAGCAGTTCTTC. Its protein product is CASIPTGESSYNEQFF. This chain connects TRBV27 to TRBJ2-1, with a tentative D call TRBD2 (5 bases). The CDR3 is made up of 16 amino acids. The V gene lost 7 bases and the J gene lost 1 base, with 17 bases spanning the gap. Germline lookup yields CDR1 MNHEY and CDR2 SMNVEV (reference sequence).